This T cell receptor beta chain was sequenced for a study of CD8 T cells in ankylosing spondylitis. Points on this clonotype: Its matching antigen is unknown.

Using its own MiXCR run on the 5' RACE reads, TCRdb lists one record per CDR3 protein. The sample records hundreds of thousands of distinct CDR3 sequences, approximately 10% being singletons. Study-wide results and limits: What seemed typical of ankylosing spondylitis blood was a TCR beta motif built from under 10 highly homologous variants.

V shed 8 bases and J 3 bases; nucleotides not matched to a gene: 5. Germline V gives CDR1 WSHSY, CDR2 SAAADI. The CDR3 has 14 residues. This chain links TRBV10-2 with TRBJ2-5; 11 bases line up with TRBD2. This TCR came from a male donor with ankylosing spondylitis. Sequencing was done on a sample of blood, either unsorted or a sorted T cell fraction (not recorded which). The CDR3 coding sequence is TGCGCCAGCCTGGCACTAGCGGGGGAAGAGACCCAGTACTTC. Its translation is CASLALAGEETQYF.